The rows below give T cell receptor beta chains drawn from one sample of a study of early T cells in non-severe SARS-CoV-2 infection. TCRdb independently ran MiXCR on the 5' RACE reads; one entry per CDR3 protein. The sample has tens of thousands of distinct CDR3 sequences; 7.5% to 9% are singletons. The sequenced sample was whole blood, obtained at baseline. Every receptor here comes from an adult who was a healthcare worker with PCR-confirmed SARS-CoV-2 infection or an uninfected control (not recorded which). Each CDR3 is given with its conserved first and last residue. Each record gives: V gene, CDR3 length, J gene, clone size, CDR3 protein. The size entry is marked missing in some rows and otherwise reads once, few, many or a size class.

v_call: TRBV7-2; cdr3_length: 16; j_call: TRBJ1-1; clone_size: -; cdr3_aa: CASSLSYSYADTEAFF
v_call: TRBV9; cdr3_length: 14; j_call: TRBJ1-2; clone_size: many; cdr3_aa: CASSVEGLDYGYTF
v_call: TRBV27; cdr3_length: 13; j_call: TRBJ1-1; clone_size: -; cdr3_aa: CASRAGGEIEAFF
v_call: TRBV5-1; cdr3_length: 12; j_call: TRBJ2-1; clone_size: -; cdr3_aa: CASSWGALEQFF
v_call: TRBV7-3; cdr3_length: 14; j_call: TRBJ2-2; clone_size: -; cdr3_aa: CASSLFTGPGELFF
v_call: TRBV7-9; cdr3_length: 12; j_call: TRBJ2-1; clone_size: many; cdr3_aa: CASSSNGRGQFF
v_call: TRBV4-1; cdr3_length: 15; j_call: TRBJ2-5; clone_size: many; cdr3_aa: CASSQGSGGGETQYF
v_call: TRBV12-3/TRBV12-4; cdr3_length: 16; j_call: TRBJ2-3; clone_size: many; cdr3_aa: CASSGSSGRSADTQYF
v_call: TRBV20-1; cdr3_length: 15; j_call: TRBJ1-2; clone_size: many; cdr3_aa: CSARDTAGSNYGYTF
v_call: TRBV5-4; cdr3_length: 14; j_call: TRBJ1-1; clone_size: few; cdr3_aa: CASSYDKEDTEAFF
v_call: TRBV20-1; cdr3_length: 16; j_call: TRBJ2-2; clone_size: -; cdr3_aa: CSAPMPGQQNTGELFF
v_call: TRBV7-2; cdr3_length: 15; j_call: TRBJ2-7; clone_size: -; cdr3_aa: CASSLDQGQIYEQYF
v_call: TRBV5-6; cdr3_length: 16; j_call: TRBJ2-7; clone_size: few; cdr3_aa: CASTSLTAALTYEQYF
v_call: TRBV9; cdr3_length: 13; j_call: TRBJ2-4; clone_size: many; cdr3_aa: CASSHGTNDIQYF
v_call: TRBV20-1; cdr3_length: 12; j_call: TRBJ2-7; clone_size: few; cdr3_aa: CSGAGNSYEQYF
v_call: TRBV7-9; cdr3_length: 15; j_call: TRBJ2-7; clone_size: many; cdr3_aa: CASSFLLAGRNEQYF
v_call: TRBV6-6; cdr3_length: 15; j_call: TRBJ2-7; clone_size: few; cdr3_aa: CASRSRDGGTYEQYF
v_call: TRBV2; cdr3_length: 12; j_call: TRBJ2-7; clone_size: few; cdr3_aa: CASSSQDYEQYF
v_call: TRBV12-3/TRBV12-4; cdr3_length: 17; j_call: TRBJ2-5; clone_size: -; cdr3_aa: CASSRGRLGQGRETQYF
v_call: TRBV9; cdr3_length: 17; j_call: TRBJ2-2; clone_size: many; cdr3_aa: CASSTTRGTGNTGELFF
v_call: TRBV12-3/TRBV12-4; cdr3_length: 12; j_call: TRBJ2-1; clone_size: many; cdr3_aa: CATSRDYNEQFF
v_call: TRBV7-6; cdr3_length: 14; j_call: TRBJ2-5; clone_size: many; cdr3_aa: CASSSRAPAETQYF
v_call: TRBV3-1; cdr3_length: 12; j_call: TRBJ2-7; clone_size: many; cdr3_aa: CASSQEFEEQYF
v_call: TRBV9; cdr3_length: 17; j_call: TRBJ2-4; clone_size: few; cdr3_aa: CASTLTSGALAKNIQYF
v_call: TRBV6-2/TRBV6-3; cdr3_length: 12; j_call: TRBJ1-2; clone_size: many; cdr3_aa: CASSTGNYGYTF
v_call: TRBV20-1; cdr3_length: 13; j_call: TRBJ2-5; clone_size: few; cdr3_aa: CSASGTIQETQYF
v_call: TRBV12-3/TRBV12-4; cdr3_length: 14; j_call: TRBJ2-1; clone_size: -; cdr3_aa: CASSYRLVRNEQFF
v_call: TRBV18; cdr3_length: 15; j_call: TRBJ1-1; clone_size: -; cdr3_aa: CASSPPVGRNTEAFF
v_call: TRBV29-1; cdr3_length: 14; j_call: TRBJ1-1; clone_size: -; cdr3_aa: CSVAFGGLNTEAFF
v_call: TRBV3-1; cdr3_length: 13; j_call: TRBJ2-1; clone_size: few; cdr3_aa: CASSQREGHEQFF
v_call: TRBV6-6; cdr3_length: 14; j_call: TRBJ2-7; clone_size: few; cdr3_aa: CASSYSSTGYEQYF
v_call: TRBV29-1; cdr3_length: 11; j_call: TRBJ2-7; clone_size: -; cdr3_aa: CSVEVRLEQYF
v_call: TRBV10-3; cdr3_length: 14; j_call: TRBJ1-2; clone_size: -; cdr3_aa: CAISVTGAAYGYTF
v_call: TRBV5-5; cdr3_length: 17; j_call: TRBJ2-3; clone_size: many; cdr3_aa: CASSLATSGLSTDTQYF
v_call: TRBV5-4; cdr3_length: 14; j_call: TRBJ2-5; clone_size: few; cdr3_aa: CASGEGPGKETQYF
v_call: TRBV19; cdr3_length: 16; j_call: TRBJ2-1; clone_size: -; cdr3_aa: CASSIPGLAAFTRWFF
v_call: TRBV12-3/TRBV12-4; cdr3_length: 12; j_call: TRBJ1-1; clone_size: many; cdr3_aa: CASSLTRVGAFF
v_call: TRBV20-1; cdr3_length: 11; j_call: TRBJ1-2; clone_size: few; cdr3_aa: CSASLGYGYTF
v_call: TRBV20-1; cdr3_length: 16; j_call: TRBJ1-4; clone_size: many; cdr3_aa: CSARGGQGATNEKLFF
v_call: TRBV29-1; cdr3_length: 13; j_call: TRBJ2-5; clone_size: many; cdr3_aa: CSVAGTAQETQYF
v_call: TRBV6-2/TRBV6-3; cdr3_length: 12; j_call: TRBJ1-1; clone_size: -; cdr3_aa: CASSWGSTEAFF
v_call: TRBV10-3; cdr3_length: 13; j_call: TRBJ1-5; clone_size: -; cdr3_aa: CAITTGDNQPQHF